This T cell receptor beta chain was recorded in a study of cytotoxic CD8 clonotypes in ibrutinib-treated CLL. Sequencing was performed with immunoSEQ multiplex PCR; in TCRdb, only in-frame clones are kept and a portion is missing. The table records 190,000 or so clones, around three quarters of them present only once. Libraries of TCR beta were made from around 2.1 micrograms of genomic DNA that came from cryopreserved PBMCs. Germline CDR1 is SGHTA and CDR2 is FQGNSA. This CDR3 is built from 15 residues. Trimming stripped 1 base from V and 2 bases from J, with 12 bases between. The specimen was PBMCs, collected after 24 months of ibrutinib treatment. The chain couples TRBV7-2 to TRBJ2-7; TRBD1 or TRBD2 may be the D gene (5 bases each). The clonotype comes from a human donor with chronic lymphocytic leukemia. The CDR3 nucleotides read TGTGCCAGCAGCTTAGGCAGGGAGACTCCCTACGAGCAGTACTTC. Its translation: CASSLGRETPYEQYF.